The 28 T cell receptor beta chains presented below share a single source sample, sequenced in a study of T cell repertoires in cytomegalovirus infection. In TCRdb, the reads were re-called with MiXCR into one record per CDR3 protein. The sample shows fewer than 700,000 distinct CDR3 sequences, roughly a quarter of them seen only once. The sample consisted of CD8+ T cells from PBMCs. Receptors were obtained from a human donor in good health (CMV status not recorded). Some clones in this sample may be carry-over from other donors' samples.

V and J are TRBV14 and TRBJ1-1; no firm D call. V was clipped by 4 bases and J by 1 base, with 7 bases between them. This CDR3 is built from 13 residues. The germline CDR1 and CDR2 sequences are SGHDN and FVKESK. The CDR3 nucleotides read TGTGCCAGCAGCCCCTTCCAGAACACTGAAGCTTTCTTT. This encodes CASSPFQNTEAFF.

The V call is TRBV29-1, the J call TRBJ2-1, with 10 bases aligning to TRBD2. Germline V gene data show CDR1 as SQVTM and CDR2 as ANQGSEA. The J segment lost 8 bases and the V segment lost 5 bases, leaving 15 bases of the junction unmatched. The CDR3 runs 16 residues. This CDR3 is CSVSGGAGYIFDEQFF. DNA of the CDR3: TGCAGCGTTAGCGGGGGGGCGGGTTACATTTTCGATGAGCAGTTCTTC.

This chain joins TRBV2 and TRBJ2-2; 9 nucleotides match TRBD2. J lost 5 bases, V lost 6 bases, and 4 bases had no gene match. The CDR3 spans 14 residues. Germline CDR1 is SNHLY and CDR2 is FYNNEI. In DNA, the CDR3 is TGTGCCAGCAGAGTAGCGGGGGAAACCGGGGAGCTGTTTTTT. This gives the protein CASRVAGETGELFF. The full variable domain, in which reference TRBV2 and TRBJ2-2 provide the parts outside the CDR3, is EPEVTQTPSHQVTQMGQEVILRCVPISNHLYFYWYRQILGQKVEFLVSFYNNEISEKSEIFDDQFSVERPDGSNFTLKIRSTKLEDSAMYFCASRVAGETGELFFGEGSRLTVL.

The chain combines TRBV20-1 with TRBJ2-7; D remains ambiguous. CDR1 and CDR2 (germline): DFQATT, SNEGSKA (reference sequence). V shed 4 bases and J shed 3 bases, with 10 bases lying between them. The CDR3 extends over 12 amino acids. As DNA, the CDR3 is TGCAGTGCTACTCTTAAGGGCTACGAGCAGTACGTC. Translating gives CSATLKGYEQYV.

The chain has TRBV20-1 and TRBJ1-1, with 9 bases matching TRBD1. The V gene end was trimmed by 6 bases and the J gene end by 8 bases; junction bases not matched to a gene: 10. The CDR3 contains 13 residues. The V gene's germline CDR1 is DFQATT and CDR2 SNEGSKA (reference sequence). The CDR3 loop reads CSAISTGGWEAFF. CDR3 sequence (DNA): TGCAGTGCCATTTCTACAGGGGGCTGGGAAGCTTTCTTT.

The V gene is TRBV6-5, the J gene TRBJ1-1; 8 positions match TRBD1. Per germline, CDR1 MNHEY and CDR2 SVGAGI. The CDR3 has 14 amino acids. V shed 4 bases and J 6 bases; nucleotides not matched to a gene: 7. The CDR3 DNA sequence: TGTGCCAGCAGTTCCGGGACAGGCGGGCCTGAAGCTTTCTTT. It translates to CASSSGTGGPEAFF.

A few counts support this clonotype. The rearrangement joins TRBV11-3 to TRBJ1-1; D remains ambiguous. The V gene's germline CDR1 is SGHNT and CDR2 YENEEA. V lost 5 bases and J 0 bases, leaving 10 bases between the germline ends. This CDR3 is 14 amino acids long. The CDR3 here is CASSPTALNTEAFF. CDR3 in DNA: TGTGCCAGCAGCCCCACGGCCCTGAACACTGAAGCTTTCTTT.

This clonotype was seen a handful of times. The chain uses TRBV7-9 and TRBJ2-3; 8 nucleotides match TRBD1. The CDR3 loop spans 16 amino acids. CDR1 and CDR2 (germline): SEHNR, FQNEAQ (reference sequence). Unmatched junction bases numbered 9, after V lost 5 bases and J lost 2 bases. CDR3 region: CASSQRTGHHTDTQYF. The DNA for the CDR3 is TGTGCCAGCAGCCAAAGGACAGGGCATCACACAGATACGCAGTATTTT.

The chain carries TRBV6-2 or TRBV6-3 and TRBJ2-5, with D maybe TRBD2 (5 bases). The germline V gene has CDR1 MNHEY and CDR2 SVGEGT. This CDR3 contains 14 residues. Trimming left V 5 bases short and J 1 base short, with 11 bases between. CDR3 nucleotide sequence: TGTGCCAGCAGTAAGGGCGGGTTCCAAGAGACCCAGTACTTC. Translated, it gives CASSKGGFQETQYF.

This clonotype came up a few times. The genes are TRBV28 and TRBJ2-2, with D possibly TRBD2 on 6 matching bases. With 4 bases removed from V and 6 bases from J, the gap between germline ends came to 12 bases. Germline CDR1 MDHEN, CDR2 SYDVKM. The CDR3 contains 14 residues. The DNA of the CDR3 is TGTGCCAGCAGTTCGGGAGAGTTGCCCGGGGAGCTGTTTTTT. Translated, it gives CASSSGELPGELFF.

This clonotype is a singleton in its sample. This chain connects TRBV28 to TRBJ2-1; no clear D gene. The V gene's germline CDR1 is MDHEN and CDR2 SYDVKM. V lost 11 bases and J lost 5, with 19 bases in between. The CDR3 totals 14 residues. The CDR3 sequence is CAGAYTERHNEQFF. The CDR3 DNA reads as TGTGCCGGAGCCTACACTGAGCGCCACAATGAGCAGTTCTTC.

The chain recombines TRBV27 with TRBJ2-7; 9 nucleotides line up with TRBD1. This CDR3 region has 14 residues. Trimming at V came to 7 bases and at J to 2 bases, leaving 6 bases not matched to a gene. Per the germline V gene, CDR1 is MNHEY and CDR2 is SMNVEV (reference sequence). The CDR3 sequence is CASNPTGGTYEQYF. CDR3 DNA sequence: TGTGCCAGCAACCCGACAGGGGGGACCTACGAGCAGTACTTC.

In this sample, this clonotype turned up many times. This CDR3 reads CASSLALGGTTDTQYF. In DNA form, the CDR3 reads TGTGCCAGCAGCTTAGCGCTCGGGGGGACGACAGATACGCAGTATTTT. The V call is TRBV7-9, the J call TRBJ2-3; 7 bases match TRBD2. J gave up 3 bases and V 0 bases, and 6 bases lay outside the gene matches. Germline V gene lookup returns CDR1 SEHNR and CDR2 FQNEAQ (reference sequence). This CDR3 is 16 amino acids long.

For this clonotype: A read error may account for a junction end that differs from germline. The gene calls are TRBV27 and TRBJ2-7, with 7 bases identical to TRBD1. Germline V CDR1 and CDR2: MNHEY, SMNVEV (reference sequence). The CDR3 is made up of 14 amino acids. The CDR3 nucleotides read TGTACCAGCAGTTCTGGGACAGATGGCTACGAGCAGTACTTC. Translating it yields CTSSSGTDGYEQYF.

This clonotype occurred many times. V and J are TRBV7-2 and TRBJ1-2, with 10 bases identical to TRBD1. The CDR3 extends over 16 amino acids. The junction had 8 bases not matched to a gene; V was cut back by 5 bases and J by 2 bases. In germline, CDR1 is SGHTA, CDR2 FQGNSA. CDR3 sequence: CASSPTGGPQNYGYTF. In DNA, the CDR3 is TGTGCCAGCAGCCCGACAGGGGGCCCCCAGAACTATGGCTACACCTTC.

This clonotype appeared many times. A junction end diverges from the germline sequence, so it may reflect a read error. CDR3 protein: CASSSDAGDGQLFF. For the CDR3, the DNA is TGTGCCAGCAGCTCCGACGCAGGGGACGGGCAGCTGTTTTTT. V usage is TRBV7-2 and J usage is TRBJ2-2; D might be TRBD1 (6 bases). The germline V gene encodes CDR1 SGHTA and CDR2 FQGNSA. The CDR3 consists of 14 residues.

The J gene is TRBJ2-1, the V gene TRBV14; TRBD2 matches 9 bases. CDR1 is SGHDN, CDR2 FVKESK, per germline. The V segment lost 0 bases and the J segment 7 bases; nucleotides outside the gene matches: 13. The CDR3 length is 18 residues. The CDR3 here is CASSQDGLEAGGGNEQFF. The CDR3 nucleotides are TGTGCCAGCAGCCAAGATGGTCTAGAAGCGGGGGGCGGAAATGAGCAGTTCTTC.

This clonotype was counted at least ten times. The V gene is TRBV10-3, the J gene TRBJ2-1, with D perhaps TRBD2 (6 bases). This CDR3 spans 15 amino acids. The V gene lost 6 bases and the J gene lost 5 bases, with 17 bases spanning the gap. Germline assignment: CDR1 ENHRY and CDR2 SYGVKD. In DNA, the CDR3 is TGTGCCATCAGGCCGGCGGGGACGGTAAACAATGAGCAGTTCTTC. It is translated as CAIRPAGTVNNEQFF.

V usage is TRBV25-1 and J usage is TRBJ2-3, with D hard to call. Germline loops: CDR1 MGHDK, CDR2 SYGVNS. The CDR3 contains 17 residues. The V gene lost 0 bases and the J gene lost 8 bases, with 21 bases spanning the gap. CDR3 sequence reads: CASSEYFLAHGPVTQYF. CDR3 coding DNA: TGTGCCAGCAGTGAATATTTCTTGGCCCACGGACCAGTTACGCAGTATTTT.

This clonotype was found a few times. This chain connects TRBV6-8 to TRBJ2-2; weak D call: TRBD2 (7 bases). The CDR3 consists of 14 residues. Germline V gives CDR1 MNHGY, CDR2 SAAAGT. The V end lost 11 bases, the J end lost 5 bases, and 18 bases lay between the germline ends. CDR3 amino acids: CASKGGLLTGELFF. Written as DNA, the CDR3 is TGTGCCTCCAAGGGGGGGCTATTGACCGGGGAGCTGTTTTTT.

With respect to this clonotype: This may be a read error: a much more frequent sequence differs by one nucleotide. The chain has TRBV20-1 and TRBJ2-1; 8 nucleotides match TRBD2. This CDR3 comprises 15 residues. With V trimmed by 5 bases and J by 12 bases, 18 bases remained unmatched. CDR1 and CDR2 from the germline V gene are DFQATT and SNEGSKA (reference sequence). The DNA for the CDR3 is TGCAGTGCTCGAGGACTAGCTTCCTACAATGTTGGGCAGTTCTTC. Translated: CSARGLASYNVGQFF.

This clonotype turned up a few times. The rearrangement links TRBV20-1 to TRBJ2-1; 7 nucleotides line up with TRBD1. V lost 6 bases and J lost 6; bases outside the gene matches: 14. Germline values: CDR1 DFQATT, CDR2 SNEGSKA (reference sequence). CDR3 length equals 15 residues. The CDR3 sequence: CSAIPDREHSNEQFF. Here the CDR3 DNA reads TGCAGTGCCATTCCTGACAGGGAACACAGCAATGAGCAGTTCTTC.

This clonotype was counted a few times. V gene TRBV25-1 combines with J gene TRBJ1-1; D perhaps matches TRBD1 (6 bases). Trimming stripped 1 base from V and 0 bases from J, with 9 bases between. The CDR3 contains 15 residues. Germline V gives CDR1 MGHDK, CDR2 SYGVNS. The CDR3 DNA follows: TGTGCCAGCAGTGAATTTGGGGGCATGAACACTGAAGCTTTCTTT. Its protein product is CASSEFGGMNTEAFF. Combining the CDR3 with reference TRBV25-1 and TRBJ1-1 gives the whole variable domain EADIYQTPRYLVIGTGKKITLECSQTMGHDKMYWYQQDPGMELHLIHYSYGVNSTEKGDLSSESTVSRIRTEHFPLTLESARPSHTSQYLCASSEFGGMNTEAFFGQGTRLTVV.

This clonotype was found many times. The rearrangement links TRBV7-8 to TRBJ1-1, with D maybe TRBD1 (5 bases). V was trimmed by 3 bases and J by 5 bases, leaving 10 bases between them. The CDR3 contains 13 residues. Germline V gene data show CDR1 as SGHVS and CDR2 as FQNEAQ. CDR3 region: CASSFGRGTEAFF. DNA for the CDR3: TGTGCCAGCAGCTTTGGGAGGGGAACTGAAGCTTTCTTT.

This clonotype was detected only a few times. The chain joins TRBV5-1 to TRBJ1-2; TRBD1 agrees at 9 bases. Trimming took 4 bases from V and 6 from J; bases not matched to a gene: 10. CDR1 and CDR2 from the germline V gene are SGHRS and YFSETQ. This CDR3 comprises 15 residues. This CDR3 reads CASSGRTGEKDGYTF. The CDR3 DNA reads TGCGCCAGCAGCGGACGGACAGGGGAAAAGGATGGCTACACCTTC.

This clonotype has more than one count but fewer than ten. CDR3 amino acids: CASRLPPGPYNEQFF. CDR3 DNA: TGTGCCAGCAGACTCCCTCCGGGACCCTACAATGAGCAGTTCTTC. The genes are TRBV6-2 or TRBV6-3 and TRBJ2-1; possibly TRBD1 or TRBD2 for D (5 bases each). The V gene lost 6 bases and the J gene lost 2 bases, with 14 bases spanning the gap. Germline V gives CDR1 MNHEY, CDR2 SVGEGT. The CDR3 runs 15 residues.

Ten or more counts support this clonotype. The V call is TRBV7-2, the J call TRBJ2-5; 10 bases are a match to TRBD2. V trimming: 5 bases; J trimming: 5 bases; junction bases outside the gene matches: 8. Germline V CDR1 and CDR2: SGHTA, FQGNSA. CDR3 size: 15 residues. The CDR3 coding sequence is TGTGCCAGCAGCCAACAGACTAGCGGGTATGAGACCCAGTACTTC. Translating gives CASSQQTSGYETQYF.

This chain joins TRBV7-8 and TRBJ1-4, with D unclear. This CDR3 contains 13 residues. Germline CDR1 SGHVS, CDR2 FQNEAQ. V was cut by 8 bases and J by 4 bases, with 11 bases left in between. As DNA, the CDR3 is TGTGCCAGCCACCACGAGGGTAATGAAAAACTGTTTTTT. Translated, it gives CASHHEGNEKLFF.